This T cell receptor beta chain comes out of a study of Graves' ophthalmopathy and Graves' hyperthyroidism. Whole-study results and caveats: Separation of ophthalmopathy from stable hyperthyroidism was achieved by a 13-signature model, at roughly 88% sensitivity and roughly 77% specificity. Sensitivity of approximately 66% and specificity of approximately 76% were achieved by the model that predicted ophthalmopathy progression.

Patients were left out if they had other autoimmune diseases, uncontrolled infections, pregnancy or lactation. As the starting material, 10 ml of fresh peripheral blood yielded the PBMCs. This clonotype was observed many times. Its cognate antigen is unknown. This CDR3 contains 16 residues. With V trimmed by 6 bases and J by 8 bases, 16 bases remained unmatched. Scientists amplified the TCR beta CDR3 regions from RNA transcripts. Scientists carried out first-round RT-PCR using HTBI primers and then a second-round multiplex PCR. TCRdb called the multiplex PCR reads again in MiXCR, with one record for every CDR3 protein. Of approximately 410,000 distinct CDR3 sequences listed, 15% were seen once; the top ten hold approximately 7%.

Sequencing was performed on peripheral blood. This TCR derives from a young woman with stable Graves' hyperthyroidism. J is TRBJ1-2 and V is TRBV12-3 or TRBV12-4; 9 nucleotides agree with TRBD1. CDR3 region: CASSDRDRDQVWGYTF. Here the CDR3 DNA reads TGTGCCAGCAGCGACCGGGACAGGGACCAAGTTTGGGGCTACACCTTC.